One sample yielded the 31 T cell receptor beta chains listed below, sequenced in a study of a mutant IDH1 vaccine in newly diagnosed glioma (dated by TCRdb to the early 2020s). Their specific antigens are unknown. Libraries were constructed by the immunoSEQ multiplex PCR assay. Not all clones reach the TCRdb copy of this immuneACCESS table, which keeps in-frame sequences only. Checked studies attribute under half of the gap to unresolved V genes and leave the rest unexplained. The sample table lists around 60,000 clones, less than 85% of them with a count of one. More than 7.5% of the sample is taken by the ten largest. In light of the paper, this sample's time point label describes: week 11, during vaccination. Every vaccine dose consisted of 300 ug of a 20-mer mutant IDH1 peptide in Montanide, administered subcutaneously together with topical imiquimod. Material: PBMCs, obtained from a glioma patient whose treatment included an IDH1 peptide vaccine. The receptors come from a woman aged 45-60 years with glioma.

This clone was seen only once. The chain employs TRBV27 and TRBJ1-4, with a weak D call TRBD1 (5 bases). V lost 6 bases, J lost 8 bases, and 13 bases lay in between. CDR1 is MNHEY and CDR2 is SMNVEV in the germline V gene (reference sequence). The CDR3 sequence is 13 residues long. The CDR3 loop reads CASRAGVEEKLFF. CDR3 DNA: TGTGCCAGCAGGGCGGGGGTAGAGGAAAAACTGTTTTTT. The full variable domain, with the rest looked up from reference TRBV27 and TRBJ1-4, is EAQVTQNPRYLITVTGKKLTVTCSQNMNHEYMSWYRQDPGLGLRQIYYSMNVEVTDKGDVPEGYKVSRKEKRNFPLILESPSPNQTSLYFCASRAGVEEKLFFGSGTQLSVL.

The count of this clone is one. This chain joins TRBV19 and TRBJ1-5; 8 bases are a match to TRBD1. Per the germline V gene, CDR1 is LNHDA and CDR2 is SQIVND (reference sequence). Trimming cost V 2 bases and J 7 bases; bases outside gene matches: 10. This CDR3 region has 16 residues. CDR3 sequence: CASSITPRQGNQPQHF. In nucleotides, the CDR3 is TGTGCCAGTAGTATAACACCCCGACAGGGGAACCAGCCCCAGCATTTT.

The J gene is TRBJ2-7, the V gene TRBV5-1, with 7 bases identical to TRBD2. V lost 2 bases and J lost 0; bases outside the gene matches: 5. CDR3 length: 15 amino acids. CDR1 is SGHRS and CDR2 is YFSETQ in the germline V gene. The CDR3 DNA reads TGCGCCAGCAGCTTCCTAGCGGATAGCTCCTACGAGCAGTACTTC. It codes for CASSFLADSSYEQYF.

The V call is TRBV29-1, the J call TRBJ1-1; the match to TRBD1 covers 8 bases. V was pared by 5 bases and J by 0 bases, with 2 bases of the junction left unmatched. This CDR3 is built from 13 residues. The V gene's germline CDR1 is SQVTM and CDR2 ANQGSEA. CDR3: CSVTGGMNTEAFF. CDR3 DNA: TGCAGCGTTACAGGGGGGATGAACACTGAAGCTTTCTTT. The full variable domain, in which reference TRBV29-1 and TRBJ1-1 provide the parts outside the CDR3, is SAVISQKPSRDICQRGTSLTIQCQVDSQVTMMFWYRQQPGQSLTLIATANQGSEATYESGFVIDKFPISRPNLTFSTLTVSNMSPEDSSIYLCSVTGGMNTEAFFGQGTRLTVV.

The rearrangement joins TRBV27 to TRBJ1-4; the D is unclear. V was shortened by 2 bases and J by 8 bases, with 9 bases between the two germline ends. This CDR3 region has 13 residues. Germline values: CDR1 MNHEY, CDR2 SMNVEV (reference sequence). The chain's CDR3 is CASSLGWEEKLFF. DNA of the CDR3: TGTGCCAGCAGTTTAGGTTGGGAGGAAAAACTGTTTTTT.

The chain combines TRBV19 with TRBJ2-4; TRBD2 agrees at 8 bases. This CDR3 is built from 16 residues. The junction had 14 bases not matched to a gene; V was cut back by 10 bases and J by 3 bases. CDR1 LNHDA and CDR2 SQIVND come from the germline V gene (reference sequence). The CDR3 DNA reads TGTGCCACCAAGGCTGCGGGGGGCTTTGGCAAAAACATTCAGTACTTC. Protein: CATKAAGGFGKNIQYF.

V and J are TRBV6-5 and TRBJ1-6; D is unresolved. Trimming stripped 6 bases from V and 6 bases from J, with 15 bases between. The CDR3 is made up of 15 amino acids. Germline assignment: CDR1 MNHEY and CDR2 SVGAGI. CDR3 protein: CASSLGEASNSPLHF. DNA of the CDR3: TGTGCCAGCAGCCTCGGGGAAGCCTCTAATTCACCCCTCCACTTT.

The chain couples TRBV19 to TRBJ1-5, with D perhaps TRBD1 (5 bases). Looked up from germline, CDR1 is LNHDA and CDR2 is SQIVND (reference sequence). The CDR3 runs to 14 residues. Deletions cut 7 bases from V and 5 bases from J, with 15 bases between. As DNA, the CDR3 is TGTGCCAGTAAAGGGGTAGGCGATCATCAGCCCCAGCATTTT. It is translated as CASKGVGDHQPQHF.

The CDR3 DNA sequence: TGTGCCAGCAGTGGAGGAGGGACAACCTCCTCGTACAATGAGCAGTTCTTC. Its protein product is CASSGGGTTSSYNEQFF. The chain carries TRBV28 and TRBJ2-1; D possibly uses TRBD1 or TRBD2 (6 bases each). Germline V gives CDR1 MDHEN, CDR2 SYDVKM. Trimming removed 5 bases from V and 4 bases from J, with 21 bases in between. The CDR3 is 17 residues long.

The V and J genes are TRBV9 and TRBJ1-4; no reliable D call. Germline-derived CDR1 and CDR2 are SGDLS and YYNGEE. The CDR3 covers 14 residues. Trimming pared 3 bases from V and 4 bases from J, leaving 10 bases between. The CDR3 loop reads CASSARHINEKLFF. The DNA of the CDR3 is TGTGCCAGCAGCGCACGTCACATTAATGAAAAACTGTTTTTT.

The rearrangement joins TRBV11-2 to TRBJ1-2; 7 bases align to TRBD1. The germline V gene has CDR1 SGHAT and CDR2 FQNNGV. The CDR3 is 18 amino acids. V lost 10 bases and J lost 0; bases outside the gene matches: 20. The CDR3 nucleotides read TGTGCCACCTCCCAGGGGGGGGACATCCGAGCCACTAACTATGGCTACACCTTC. It translates to CATSQGGDIRATNYGYTF. Supplemented by reference TRBV11-2 and TRBJ1-2, the full variable domain reads EAGVAQSPRYKIIEKRQSVAFWCNPISGHATLYWYQQILGQGPKLLIQFQNNGVVDDSQLPKDRFSAERLKGVDSTLKIQPAKLEDSAVYLCATSQGGDIRATNYGYTFGSGTRLTVV.

The gene calls are TRBV14 and TRBJ2-5, with D tentatively TRBD2 (5 bases). Trimming shortened V by 0 bases and J by 11 bases, and 16 bases separated the two germline ends. The CDR3 consists of 14 residues. Germline values: CDR1 SGHDN, CDR2 FVKESK. The CDR3 coding sequence is TGTGCCAGCAGCCAAGAGAGGTCGCGGGCGTTGCAGTACTTC. Translating gives CASSQERSRALQYF.

V is TRBV10-3 and J is TRBJ2-7; D not resolved. This CDR3 spans 16 amino acids. Germline CDR1 ENHRY, CDR2 SYGVKD. The V end lost 3 bases, the J end lost 0 bases, and 15 bases lay between the germline ends. In DNA, the CDR3 is TGTGCCATCAGTGATTTTGAGAGTATTAGCTCCTACGAGCAGTACTTC. As protein: CAISDFESISSYEQYF.

The V call is TRBV27, the J call TRBJ1-2, with TRBD1 identical over 8 bases. The V and J ends lost 0 bases and 0 bases, in that order; junction bases with no gene match: 3. Germline loops: CDR1 MNHEY, CDR2 SMNVEV (reference sequence). The CDR3 contains 16 residues. The CDR3 here is CASSLSPGQANYGYTF. CDR3 coding DNA: TGTGCCAGCAGTTTATCGCCGGGACAGGCTAACTATGGCTACACCTTC.

V gene TRBV7-6 combines with J gene TRBJ1-3; D is perhaps TRBD1 (6 bases). CDR1 is SGHVS and CDR2 is FNYEAQ in the germline V gene. V was trimmed by 1 base and J by 1 base, leaving 14 bases between them. This CDR3 has 17 amino acids. This CDR3 reads CASSLGGTLVSGNTIYF. DNA of the CDR3: TGTGCCAGCAGCTTAGGGGGGACACTCGTTTCTGGAAACACCATATATTTT.

The V call is TRBV7-6, the J call TRBJ2-1; TRBD1 matches 11 bases. J gave up 8 bases and V 5 bases, and 5 bases lay outside the gene matches. Germline V lookup: CDR1 SGHVS, CDR2 FNYEAQ. This CDR3 spans 14 amino acids. The CDR3 sequence is CASSRGQGVDEQFF. Written as DNA, the CDR3 is TGTGCCAGCAGCCGGGGACAGGGGGTCGATGAGCAGTTCTTC.

This chain connects TRBV6-4 to TRBJ2-1; D gene ambiguous. From germline, CDR1 is MRHNA and CDR2 SNTAGT. CDR3 length: 15 residues. V was shortened by 6 bases and J by 2 bases, with 14 bases between the two germline ends. The CDR3: CASSSDSSPYNEQFF. The CDR3 DNA follows: TGTGCCAGCAGCAGCGACTCTTCCCCCTACAATGAGCAGTTCTTC.

The chain joins TRBV28 to TRBJ2-7, with TRBD1 matching over 12 bases. CDR1 and CDR2 from the germline V gene are MDHEN and SYDVKM. CDR3 length: 13 residues. V was clipped by 9 bases and J by 3 bases; unmatched bases: 3. CDR3 loop: CASGTGGVYEQYF. CDR3 coding DNA: TGTGCCAGTGGGACAGGGGGCGTCTACGAGCAGTACTTC.

A single count supports this clone. The CDR3 loop is CASSPDFRNTEAFF. CDR3 bases: TGTGCCAGCTCACCGGACTTTCGGAACACTGAAGCTTTCTTT. This chain connects TRBV18 to TRBJ1-1; no clear D gene. V shed 3 bases and J shed 1 base, with 9 bases lying between them. The CDR3 is 14 amino acids. The germline V gene has CDR1 KGHSH and CDR2 LQKENI.

This clone was detected only a few times. The genes are TRBV15 and TRBJ1-6; the D is unclear. The CDR3 contains 15 residues. Trimming removed 0 bases from V and 9 bases from J, with 12 bases in between. Germline V gene lookup returns CDR1 LNHNV and CDR2 YYDKDF (reference sequence). DNA of the CDR3: TGTGCCACCAGCAGAGACAAGGGCTACGGTTCACCCCTCCACTTT. Protein: CATSRDKGYGSPLHF.

The sample holds one count of this clone. The gene calls are TRBV21-1 and TRBJ1-4; TRBD1 is the table's D call and was not checked against the DNA. TRBV21-1 is given as a pseudogene. This CDR3 is 20 amino acids long. The CDR3 DNA follows: TGTGCCAGCAGCAGAAAAAGACGGGACAGCACTAAAAAGAGGGATGAAAAACTGTTTTTT. This encodes CASSRKRRDSTKKRDEKLFF.

As DNA, the CDR3 is TGTGCCTCGACCCGACAGGGTTTGAGCTCCTCTGAAGCTTTCTTT. Amino acid sequence: CASTRQGLSSSEAFF. This chain connects TRBV19 to TRBJ1-1; TRBD1 aligns across 7 bases. Trimming at V came to 11 bases and at J to 6 bases, leaving 18 bases not matched to a gene. Germline V gene sequence: CDR1 LNHDA, CDR2 SQIVND (reference sequence). There are 15 residues in the CDR3.

The chain is built from TRBV7-8 and TRBJ2-7, with 8 bases fitting TRBD2. The CDR3 extends over 16 amino acids. V lost 0 bases to trimming and J lost 3 bases; unmatched junction nucleotides: 7. Germline V gene data show CDR1 as SGHVS and CDR2 as FQNEAQ. The CDR3 spells CASSLAGPSGFYEQYF. For the CDR3, the DNA is TGTGCCAGCAGCTTAGCAGGGCCTAGCGGGTTCTACGAGCAGTACTTC.

The chain links TRBV19 to TRBJ1-2; D is uncertain. Per the germline V gene, CDR1 is LNHDA and CDR2 is SQIVND (reference sequence). The V end was cut by 7 bases, the J end by 4 bases, with 16 bases between. The CDR3 is 14 residues long. The CDR3 region is CASNPLSAAYGYTF. The CDR3 nucleotides are TGTGCCAGTAATCCTTTGAGTGCGGCCTATGGCTACACCTTC.

The chain couples TRBV2 to TRBJ2-3, with a possible D match to TRBD2 (6 bases). Trimming left V 8 bases short and J 6 bases short, with 15 bases between. This CDR3 is 13 amino acids long. The germline V gene encodes CDR1 SNHLY and CDR2 FYNNEI. The CDR3 DNA follows: TGTGCCAGCCTGGGACTGCCAGGTGATACGCAGTATTTT. Amino acid sequence: CASLGLPGDTQYF.

The chain couples TRBV7-9 to TRBJ2-5; no definite D call. Germline assignment: CDR1 SEHNR and CDR2 FQNEAQ (reference sequence). Trimming left V 7 bases short and J 5 bases short, with 14 bases between. The CDR3 has 13 residues. The CDR3 reads CASTLPWPETQYF. CDR3 DNA: TGTGCCAGCACCCTACCCTGGCCGGAGACCCAGTACTTC.

The chain uses TRBV10-1 and TRBJ2-7; perhaps TRBD1 as D (6 bases). Trimming stripped 6 bases from V and 2 bases from J, with 17 bases between. CDR1 WNHNN and CDR2 SYGVQD come from the germline V gene (reference sequence). This CDR3 has 15 amino acids. The CDR3 sequence is CASSPGHRNTYEQYF. CDR3 DNA sequence: TGCGCCAGCAGCCCGGGACACAGAAATACCTACGAGCAGTACTTC.

This rearrangement joins TRBV12-5 to TRBJ2-7; 9 bases line up with TRBD1. There are 15 residues in the CDR3. V gave up 6 bases and J gave up 3 bases; unmatched junction bases: 9. Germline values: CDR1 LGHNT, CDR2 FRNRAP. CDR3 region: CASGTTGTGIYEQYF. CDR3 DNA: TGTGCTAGTGGGACGACCGGGACAGGGATCTACGAGCAGTACTTC.

CDR3 protein: CASSMVRAYEQYF. Here the CDR3 DNA reads TGTGCCAGTAGTATGGTTCGCGCCTACGAGCAGTACTTC. V gene TRBV19 combines with J gene TRBJ2-7; D is undetermined. The CDR3 has 13 amino acids. Germline loops: CDR1 LNHDA, CDR2 SQIVND (reference sequence). Trimming took 3 bases from V and 2 from J, leaving 8 bases between them.

The chain is built from TRBV29-1 and TRBJ1-3; D gene uncertain. Germline lookup yields CDR1 SQVTM and CDR2 ANQGSEA. The CDR3 has 13 residues. V was cut by 6 bases and J by 1 base, with 10 bases left in between. CDR3 coding DNA: TGCAGCGTCGGAGAGGGTTCTGGAAACACCATATATTTT. It codes for CSVGEGSGNTIYF.

The chain has TRBV19 and TRBJ2-7; possibly TRBD1 for D (6 bases). V was trimmed by 6 bases and J by 2 bases, leaving 14 bases between them. Germline V gene sequence: CDR1 LNHDA, CDR2 SQIVND (reference sequence). This CDR3 spans 14 amino acids. The CDR3 loop is CASRDPGVTYEQYF. The CDR3 bases are TGTGCCAGTAGGGACCCAGGGGTTACCTACGAGCAGTACTTC.